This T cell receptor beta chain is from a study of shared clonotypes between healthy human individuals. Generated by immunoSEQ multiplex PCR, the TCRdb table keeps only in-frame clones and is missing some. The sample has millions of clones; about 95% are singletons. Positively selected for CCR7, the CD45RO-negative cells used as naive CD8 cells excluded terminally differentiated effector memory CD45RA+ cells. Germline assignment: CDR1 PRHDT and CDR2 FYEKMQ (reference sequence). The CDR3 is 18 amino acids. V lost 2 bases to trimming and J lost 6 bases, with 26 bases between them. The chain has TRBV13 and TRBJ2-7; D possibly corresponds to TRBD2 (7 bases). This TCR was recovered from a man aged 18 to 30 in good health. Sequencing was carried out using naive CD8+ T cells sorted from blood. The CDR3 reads CASSLRGNYAGEGSEQYF. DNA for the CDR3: TGTGCCAGCAGCTTAAGGGGGAACTACGCGGGAGAGGGTAGCGAGCAGTACTTC.